The subject of this entry is one TCR beta chain. This record comes from a study of shared T cell receptors in the human thymus. CDR1 and CDR2 (germline): ENHRY, SYGVKD. With 6 bases clipped from V and 5 bases from J, the junction kept 3 bases outside the gene matches. The CDR3 covers 13 residues. Sequenced by immunoSEQ multiplex PCR; TCRdb stores in-frame clones only, minus some. The table shows roughly 700,000 clones, with around 87% occurring only once. The same data also went into a second study, on human thymus T cells. As that study records: Apparent bias marked the V and J gene usage of thymic and blood repertoires. Related reports documented highly overlapping thymic repertoires among unrelated individuals.

Sequencing was done on a sample of thymocytes. This chain joins TRBV10-3 and TRBJ2-1, with 8 bases matching TRBD2. The TCR originated in a boy less than two years old with a congenital heart defect. CDR3 loop: CAIRGLEDNEQFF. DNA of the CDR3: TGTGCCATCAGGGGACTAGAGGACAATGAGCAGTTCTTC.